What follows are 31 T cell receptor beta chains derived from one specimen sequenced in a study of cytomegalovirus exposure and HLA in healthy donors. The PCR was carried out with 60 Vbeta primers and 13 Jbeta primers. The protocol was immunoSEQ multiplex PCR, while the TCRdb copy is restricted to in-frame clones and leaves out a portion. The sample carries roughly 130,000 clones, over 70% recorded once. The specimen was PBMCs. The receptors come from a woman aged 40 to 55 in good health and CMV-seronegative.

V usage is TRBV19 and J usage is TRBJ2-5; no definite D call. CDR1 and CDR2 (germline): LNHDA, SQIVND (reference sequence). CDR3 length: 17 residues. Between the trimmed V and J ends, which lost 2 bases and 5 bases, there was a span of 21 bases. CDR3 DNA: TGTGCCAGTAGTATACAGCCTCCCCGAGGCCGGCTGGAGACCCAGTACTTC. This sequence encodes CASSIQPPRGRLETQYF.

V is TRBV19 and J is TRBJ1-4; no clear D. Germline V lookup: CDR1 LNHDA, CDR2 SQIVND (reference sequence). V was pared by 3 bases and J by 4 bases, with 15 bases between. The CDR3 consists of 16 residues. The CDR3 is CASSIGTRNFNEKLFF. In nucleotides, the CDR3 is TGTGCCAGTAGTATCGGAACGAGGAACTTTAATGAAAAACTGTTTTTT.

V and J are TRBV4-3 and TRBJ2-7; 8 bases align to TRBD2. Germline V gives CDR1 LGHNA, CDR2 YSLEER. The CDR3 loop spans 16 amino acids. V dropped 1 base and J dropped 0; count of bases not matched to a gene: 5. The CDR3 sequence is CASSQGVLAGSYEQYF. CDR3 bases: TGCGCCAGCAGCCAAGGGGTCCTAGCGGGCTCCTACGAGCAGTACTTC.

This clone was observed a single time. The rearrangement joins TRBV14 to TRBJ2-5, with D possibly being TRBD1 (5 bases). The CDR3 is 14 amino acids. V lost 1 base and J 3 bases, leaving 9 bases between the germline ends. Per germline, CDR1 SGHDN and CDR2 FVKESK. The CDR3 reads CASSQVAGKETQYF. The CDR3 coding sequence is TGTGCCAGCAGCCAAGTCGCAGGGAAAGAGACCCAGTACTTC.

This chain uses TRBV4-3 with TRBJ2-3, with 7 bases that match TRBD2. CDR3 length: 13 amino acids. CDR1 is LGHNA, CDR2 YSLEER, per germline. With 6 bases clipped from V and 3 bases from J, the junction kept 3 bases outside the gene matches. CDR3 DNA: TGCGCCAGCAGTGGCGGGGGAACAGATACGCAGTATTTT. This sequence encodes CASSGGGTDTQYF.

The table lists this clone with a few counts. This chain links TRBV4-3 with TRBJ2-2, with TRBD1 matching 7 bases. Per germline, CDR1 LGHNA and CDR2 YSLEER. The J segment lost 1 base and the V segment lost 4 bases, leaving 6 bases of the junction unmatched. The CDR3 has 16 amino acids. The CDR3 loop reads CASSPHRQGNTGELFF. In nucleotides, the CDR3 is TGCGCCAGCAGCCCACACAGACAGGGGAACACCGGGGAGCTGTTTTTT.

The chain recombines TRBV15 with TRBJ1-1, with TRBD1 identical over 7 bases. The germline V gene has CDR1 LNHNV and CDR2 YYDKDF (reference sequence). The V segment lost 6 bases and the J segment 1 base; nucleotides outside the gene matches: 5. The CDR3 covers 14 residues. As DNA, the CDR3 is TGTGCCACCAGGTTGGGACAGCAGAACACTGAAGCTTTCTTT. This gives the protein CATRLGQQNTEAFF. Using reference TRBV15 and TRBJ1-1 for the parts outside the CDR3, the full variable domain is DAMVIQNPRYQVTQFGKPVTLSCSQTLNHNVMYWYQQKSSQAPKLLFHYYDKDFNNEADTPDNFQSRRPNTSFCFLDIRSPGLGDTAMYLCATRLGQQNTEAFFGQGTRLTVV.

V and J are TRBV15 and TRBJ2-7; TRBD2 agrees at 7 bases. Germline V gene data show CDR1 as LNHNV and CDR2 as YYDKDF (reference sequence). J lost 1 base, V lost 1 base, and 1 base had no gene match. The CDR3 totals 14 residues. The CDR3 nucleotides are TGTGCCACCAGCAGAGCCGGGAGGTCCTACGAGCAGTACTTC. Protein product: CATSRAGRSYEQYF.

This clone was recorded once. The chain is built from TRBV28 and TRBJ2-7; D is uncertain. CDR3 length equals 13 residues. Trimming stripped 2 bases from V and 1 base from J, with 6 bases between. Germline CDR1 is MDHEN and CDR2 is SYDVKM. CDR3 residues: CASSLQVSYEQYF. In DNA, the CDR3 is TGTGCCAGCAGTTTACAGGTGTCCTACGAGCAGTACTTC.

The chain has TRBV28 and TRBJ1-5; possibly TRBD1 for D (5 bases). The germline V gene encodes CDR1 MDHEN and CDR2 SYDVKM. Trimming removed 3 bases from V and 0 bases from J, with 12 bases in between. CDR3 length equals 16 residues. DNA of the CDR3: TGTGCCAGCAGTTTTGGGGGGACGTATAGCAATCAGCCCCAGCATTTT. Amino acid sequence: CASSFGGTYSNQPQHF.

This clone was seen once. The gene calls are TRBV28 and TRBJ1-5; D unresolved. The CDR3 is 14 amino acids. The ends were cut back, 6 bases at V and 2 bases at J, with 11 bases in the middle. Germline lookup yields CDR1 MDHEN and CDR2 SYDVKM. The CDR3 protein is CASSSGGGNQPQHF. The CDR3 DNA reads as TGTGCCAGCAGCTCCGGAGGAGGCAATCAGCCCCAGCATTTT.

This chain uses TRBV7-3 with TRBJ2-1, with TRBD1 identical over 8 bases. CDR1 is SGHTA, CDR2 FQGTGA, per germline. J gave up 6 bases and V 2 bases, and 9 bases lay outside the gene matches. This CDR3 is 16 amino acids long. The CDR3 DNA is TGTGCCAGCAGCTTACTTCCACAGGGGGTTGGCAATGAGCAGTTCTTC. Translated: CASSLLPQGVGNEQFF.

This rearrangement joins TRBV25-1 to TRBJ2-1; 8 bases fit TRBD2. V shed 1 base, J shed 6 bases, and the junction held 5 bases outside the gene matches. The CDR3 contains 15 residues. The V gene's germline CDR1 is MGHDK and CDR2 SYGVNS. The CDR3 sequence: CASSEWREDGNEQFF. The CDR3 DNA is TGTGCCAGCAGTGAATGGCGGGAGGACGGCAATGAGCAGTTCTTC.

The chain is built from TRBV19 and TRBJ1-5; tentatively, D is TRBD1 (6 bases). The CDR3 has 14 amino acids. From germline, CDR1 is LNHDA and CDR2 SQIVND (reference sequence). The V gene lost 6 bases and the J gene lost 9 bases, with 18 bases spanning the gap. CDR3 residues: CASSTRDILAPQHF. The DNA of the CDR3 is TGTGCCAGTAGCACCCGGGACATCCTGGCGCCCCAGCATTTT.

This chain links TRBV19 with TRBJ2-7, with 10 bases lining up with TRBD1. From germline, CDR1 is LNHDA and CDR2 SQIVND (reference sequence). V lost 5 bases and J lost 0; bases outside the gene matches: 4. This CDR3 is built from 15 residues. This chain's CDR3 is CASSAGQGYSYEQYF. The CDR3 DNA reads as TGTGCCAGTAGTGCGGGACAGGGGTACTCCTACGAGCAGTACTTC.

The chain carries TRBV15 and TRBJ2-7; 7 bases line up with TRBD2. This CDR3 has 19 amino acids. The germline V gene has CDR1 LNHNV and CDR2 YYDKDF (reference sequence). Trimming cost V 0 bases and J 0 bases; bases outside gene matches: 14. CDR3: CATSRDPLADSQASYEQYF. The CDR3, as DNA: TGTGCCACCAGCAGAGATCCCCTAGCGGACTCTCAAGCCTCCTACGAGCAGTACTTC.

This chain joins TRBV9 and TRBJ1-1, with D uncertain. Germline CDR1 SGDLS, CDR2 YYNGEE. The V end lost 0 bases, the J end lost 1 base, and 7 bases lay between the germline ends. This CDR3 region has 14 residues. CDR3 region: CASSVGAGNTEAFF. Written as DNA, the CDR3 is TGTGCCAGCAGCGTAGGGGCAGGGAACACTGAAGCTTTCTTT.

This clone has a handful of counts. V usage is TRBV4-1 and J usage is TRBJ1-3; D may be TRBD1 (6 bases). Germline CDR1 is MGHRA and CDR2 is YSYEKL. Trimming shortened V by 0 bases and J by 3 bases, and 12 bases separated the two germline ends. The CDR3 is 16 amino acids. The CDR3 DNA reads as TGCGCCAGCAGCCAAGATCGGGGGGCTGGTGGAAACACCATATATTTT. It encodes CASSQDRGAGGNTIYF.

Turning to this clone: Other DNA sequences in the sample encode the same CDR3. This rearrangement joins TRBV7-9 to TRBJ1-1; the D is unclear. The V gene's germline CDR1 is SEHNR and CDR2 FQNEAQ (reference sequence). The CDR3 sequence is 13 residues long. Trimming stripped 1 base from V and 5 bases from J, with 8 bases between. CDR3 DNA: TGTGCCAGCAGCTTAGAGGCGGGGACTGAAGCTTTCTTT. It is translated as CASSLEAGTEAFF.

This clone has only a few counts. Written as DNA, the CDR3 is TGTGCCAGCTCTAAGGCCGGGGCAGGGGTTGACACTGAAGCTTTCTTT. Protein product: CASSKAGAGVDTEAFF. This chain connects TRBV18 to TRBJ1-1, with D tentatively TRBD1 (6 bases). The CDR3 contains 16 residues. Germline V CDR1 and CDR2: KGHSH, LQKENI. V was cut by 6 bases and J by 3 bases, with 20 bases left in between.

As regards this clone: The same CDR3 can be traced to other DNA sequences in this sample. The chain uses TRBV9 and TRBJ2-7, with TRBD2 identical over 7 bases. This CDR3 contains 14 residues. Trimming cost V 0 bases and J 1 base; bases outside gene matches: 1. In germline, CDR1 is SGDLS, CDR2 YYNGEE. DNA of the CDR3: TGTGCCAGCAGCGTAGACGGGGGGTCCTACGAGCAGTACTTC. Protein product: CASSVDGGSYEQYF. The full variable domain, its missing parts supplied by reference TRBV9 and TRBJ2-7, is DSGVTQTPKHLITATGQRVTLRCSPRSGDLSVYWYQQSLDQGLQFLIQYYNGEERAKGNILERFSAQQFPDLHSELNLSSLELGDSALYFCASSVDGGSYEQYFGPGTRLTVT.

The V and J genes are TRBV11-2 and TRBJ1-2, with TRBD1 matching 8 bases. Looked up from germline, CDR1 is SGHAT and CDR2 is FQNNGV. The CDR3 extends over 13 amino acids. V shed 8 bases, J shed 9 bases, and the junction held 11 bases outside the gene matches. CDR3 region: CASVPRQGNSYTF. The CDR3 bases are TGTGCCAGCGTACCGAGACAGGGGAACAGCTACACCTTC. The variable domain in full, with the rest retrieved from reference TRBV11-2 and TRBJ1-2, is EAGVAQSPRYKIIEKRQSVAFWCNPISGHATLYWYQQILGQGPKLLIQFQNNGVVDDSQLPKDRFSAERLKGVDSTLKIQPAKLEDSAVYLCASVPRQGNSYTFGSGTRLTVV.

This sequence joins TRBV4-2 and TRBJ2-7, with D possibly being TRBD2 (7 bases). The CDR3 has 14 amino acids. With 0 bases removed from V and 5 bases from J, the gap between germline ends came to 11 bases. Per germline, CDR1 LGHNA and CDR2 YNFKEQ. CDR3 protein: CASSQDRGADEQYF. CDR3 in DNA: TGTGCCAGCAGCCAAGATCGGGGGGCTGACGAGCAGTACTTC.

In this sample, this clone turned up a few times. The chain employs TRBV2 and TRBJ1-5, with D tentatively TRBD1 (6 bases). The CDR3 is 12 residues long. Trimming took 7 bases from V and 6 from J, leaving 10 bases between them. Germline V CDR1 and CDR2: SNHLY, FYNNEI. This CDR3 is CASKGDGQPQHF. CDR3 coding DNA: TGTGCCAGCAAGGGGGACGGTCAGCCCCAGCATTTT.

The V and J genes are TRBV27 and TRBJ2-1; no clear D gene. CDR3 length equals 11 residues. Trimming stripped 4 bases from V and 8 bases from J, with 6 bases between. In germline, CDR1 is MNHEY, CDR2 SMNVEV (reference sequence). The CDR3 DNA follows: TGTGCCAGCAGTTGGTCGGATGAGCAGTTCTTC. Protein: CASSWSDEQFF.

This clone is deemed medium-sized. The chain employs TRBV27 and TRBJ2-1, with TRBD2 matching 15 bases. This CDR3 comprises 15 residues. The V gene's germline CDR1 is MNHEY and CDR2 SMNVEV (reference sequence). Trimming took 8 bases from V and 7 from J; bases not matched to a gene: 6. The CDR3 sequence: CASSPGTSGGNEQFF. CDR3 sequence (DNA): TGTGCCAGCTCCCCCGGGACTAGCGGGGGGAATGAGCAGTTCTTC.

The J gene is TRBJ2-1, the V gene TRBV5-1, with 14 bases matching TRBD2. The germline V gene has CDR1 SGHRS and CDR2 YFSETQ. This CDR3 region has 14 residues. The V and J ends lost 4 bases and 12 bases, in that order; junction bases with no gene match: 6. CDR3 in DNA: TGCGCCAGCAGCCCCCCCGGGACTAGCGGGGGGCAGTTCTTC. Residues: CASSPPGTSGGQFF.

The chain has TRBV9 and TRBJ1-6; no firm D call. From germline, CDR1 is SGDLS and CDR2 YYNGEE. The CDR3 spans 13 residues. V was shortened by 3 bases and J by 7 bases, with 8 bases between the two germline ends. The CDR3 sequence: CASSAAGNSPLHF. CDR3 coding DNA: TGTGCCAGCAGCGCAGCGGGGAATTCACCCCTCCACTTT.

This CDR3 is CASARTLETGELFF. CDR3 sequence (DNA): TGTGCCAGCGCCCGTACGTTGGAGACCGGGGAGCTGTTTTTT. The chain recombines TRBV4-2 with TRBJ2-2; no clear D. The V end was cut by 8 bases, the J end by 5 bases, with 15 bases between. In germline, CDR1 is LGHNA, CDR2 YNFKEQ. This CDR3 is built from 14 residues.

V and J are TRBV4-1 and TRBJ2-7; D possibly corresponds to TRBD2 (5 bases). Germline lookup yields CDR1 MGHRA and CDR2 YSYEKL. Deletions cut 0 bases from V and 2 bases from J, with 11 bases between. The CDR3 is made up of 15 amino acids. The CDR3 sequence: CASSQEARAAYEQYF. CDR3 nucleotides: TGCGCCAGCAGCCAAGAGGCGCGGGCCGCCTACGAGCAGTACTTC.

The chain couples TRBV4-1 to TRBJ2-5; the match to TRBD2 covers 16 bases. Germline trimming cut 2 bases from V and 5 bases from J; bases unmatched to any gene: 14. Germline values: CDR1 MGHRA, CDR2 YSYEKL. The CDR3 covers 20 residues. The CDR3 loop reads CASSQKGELGLAGGPETQYF. CDR3 DNA: TGCGCCAGCAGCCAAAAAGGGGAATTGGGACTAGCGGGAGGGCCTGAGACCCAGTACTTC.